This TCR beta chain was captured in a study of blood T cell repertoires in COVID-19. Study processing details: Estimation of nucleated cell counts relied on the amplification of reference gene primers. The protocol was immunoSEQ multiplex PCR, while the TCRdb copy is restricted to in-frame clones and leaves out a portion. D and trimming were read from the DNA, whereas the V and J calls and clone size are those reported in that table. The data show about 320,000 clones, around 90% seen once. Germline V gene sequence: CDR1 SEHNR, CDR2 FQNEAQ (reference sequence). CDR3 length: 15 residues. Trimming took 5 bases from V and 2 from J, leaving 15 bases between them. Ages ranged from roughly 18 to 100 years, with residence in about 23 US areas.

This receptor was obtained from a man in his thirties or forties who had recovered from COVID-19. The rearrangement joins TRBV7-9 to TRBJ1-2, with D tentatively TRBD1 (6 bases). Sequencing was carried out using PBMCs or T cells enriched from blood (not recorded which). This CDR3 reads CASSPSITGNYGYTF. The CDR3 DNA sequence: TGTGCCAGCAGCCCCTCGATTACAGGGAACTATGGCTACACCTTC.